The rows below give T cell receptor beta chains drawn from one sample of a study of T cell repertoires in aging, cancer and after chemotherapy. One entry per CDR3 protein, called by TCRdb with MiXCR from the multiplex PCR reads. The sample contains almost 3,000 distinct CDR3 sequences, roughly 20% of which appear only once. The specimen was blood. All receptors come from a human donor with a solid tumor. Both conserved end residues are part of each CDR3. The D gene is left open where the match is weak. Size tells how often a clone was seen (once, few, many) or the class of an expanded clone, and some rows leave it out.

clone_size,d_call,cdr3_length,j_call,v_call,cdr3_nt,cdr3_aa
once,-,14,TRBJ1-1,TRBV5-1,TGCGCCAGCAGCTTGCAGGGAGGGAACACTGAAGCTTTCTTT,CASSLQGGNTEAFF
-,-,15,TRBJ1-6,TRBV7-9,TGTGCCAGCAGCTTAGGGGGGGCAGGGACTTCACCCCTCCACTTT,CASSLGGAGTSPLHF
few,-,12,TRBJ2-2,TRBV6-2/TRBV6-3,TGTGCCAGCAGTTACCAAACCGGGGAGCTGTTTTTT,CASSYQTGELFF
few,-,14,TRBJ1-2,TRBV28,TGTGCCAGCAGTCGGGGGGTAGGGGTTAGTGGCTACACCTTC,CASSRGVGVSGYTF
few,TRBD2,19,TRBJ2-4,TRBV20-1,TGCAGTGCTAGAGATAAAGGTCTTGCGGGGGTCGGGGGGAAGGACATTCAGTACTTC,CSARDKGLAGVGGKDIQYF
few,-,14,TRBJ2-2,TRBV24-1,TGTGCCACCCACCCCGGGACGGTCACGGGGGAGCTGTTTTTT,CATHPGTVTGELFF
few,TRBD1,14,TRBJ1-2,TRBV28,TGTGCCAGCAGTTCGACAGGGGAGAATCACGGCTACACCTTC,CASSSTGENHGYTF
-,-,16,TRBJ1-3,TRBV21-1,TGTGCCAGCAGCAAAGCGGGGGACAGGTCTGGAAACACCATATATTTT,CASSKAGDRSGNTIYF
few,TRBD1,16,TRBJ1-6,TRBV12-3/TRBV12-4,TGTGCCAGCACCTCGAGGGCCCGACAGGGTCATTCACCCCTCCACTTT,CASTSRARQGHSPLHF
medium-sized,-,13,TRBJ2-1,TRBV7-2,TGTGCCGAAAGGCGGGGCGAGTCGGATGAGCAGTTCTTC,CAERRGESDEQFF
medium-sized,-,17,TRBJ2-6,TRBV6-5,TGTGCCAGCAGGACTTATGGCGGGGAGGCTGGGGCCAACGTCCTGACTTTC,CASRTYGGEAGANVLTF
medium-sized,-,16,TRBJ2-2,TRBV7-9,TGTGCCAGCAGCTTAGTGCCCAGTCCGAACACCGGGGAGCTGTTTTTT,CASSLVPSPNTGELFF
few,-,13,TRBJ1-2,TRBV20-1,TGCAGTGCTGGGGCAGGGAGTAGCTATGGCTACACCTTC,CSAGAGSSYGYTF
-,TRBD1,15,TRBJ1-4,TRBV5-1,TGCGCCAGCAGCCCGAGACAGGGAACTAATGAAAAACTGTTTTTT,CASSPRQGTNEKLFF
few,TRBD1,16,TRBJ1-1,TRBV20-1,TGCAGTGCTAGACCCTGGACAGGGTTAGAGAACACTGAAGCTTTCTTT,CSARPWTGLENTEAFF
few,TRBD1,16,TRBJ1-6,TRBV5-1,TGCGCCAGCAGCCTGGACAGGGAAGTACGTGGATCACCCCTCCACTTT,CASSLDREVRGSPLHF
few,TRBD2,16,TRBJ2-1,TRBV6-4,TGTGCCAGCAGTAGGACTAGCGGAGGCTCCTACAATGAGCAGTTCTTC,CASSRTSGGSYNEQFF
-,-,15,TRBJ2-5,TRBV12-3/TRBV12-4,TGTGCCAGCAGTTTCTGGGCAGGGAGTGGAGAGACCCAGTACTTC,CASSFWAGSGETQYF
few,-,14,TRBJ1-1,TRBV5-5,TGTGCCAGCAGCACCCGCGGGGGGAACACTGAAGCTTTCTTT,CASSTRGGNTEAFF
-,TRBD1,16,TRBJ1-5,TRBV15,TGTGCCACCAGCTCGCGACAGGGGACGGGCAATCAGCACCAGCATTTT,CATSSRQGTGNQHQHF
medium-sized,TRBD1,14,TRBJ2-7,TRBV7-6,TGTGCCAGCAGCCAAGCAGGGGGACCCTACGAGCAGTACTTC,CASSQAGGPYEQYF
-,-,15,TRBJ2-2,TRBV5-1,TGCGCCAGCAGCTTGAACAACTTGAACACCGGGGAGCTGTTTTTT,CASSLNNLNTGELFF
medium-sized,-,16,TRBJ2-3,TRBV27,TGTGCCAGCAGTCGCCCCCCGGGGACGGGCACAGATACGCAGTATTTT,CASSRPPGTGTDTQYF
-,TRBD1,14,TRBJ2-1,TRBV4-2,TGTGCCAGCGCCGGGACAGGGGAGTACAATGAGCAGTTCTTC,CASAGTGEYNEQFF
few,-,14,TRBJ1-5,TRBV5-5,TGTGCCAGCAGTACAGGTACAGGGTATCAGCCCCAGCATTTT,CASSTGTGYQPQHF
-,TRBD2,15,TRBJ2-7,TRBV4-2,TGCGCCAGCAGCCAAGAAGACCTAGCGGACTACGAGCAGTACTTC,CASSQEDLADYEQYF
few,-,16,TRBJ1-1,TRBV7-2,TGTGCCAGCAGCTTAGGCCGGGTATGGGGGAACACTGAAGCTTTCTTT,CASSLGRVWGNTEAFF
-,-,13,TRBJ2-7,TRBV6-5,TGCGCCAGCTCGGAGGGACCAGACTACGAGCAGTACTTC,CASSEGPDYEQYF
-,-,16,TRBJ1-4,TRBV12-3/TRBV12-4,TGTGCCAGCAGTGGAGGATATCCCGTTCCTAATGAAAAACTGTTTTTT,CASSGGYPVPNEKLFF
medium-sized,-,14,TRBJ2-7,TRBV27,TGTGCCAGCAGTTTACTCGGGGGCTCCTACGAGCAGTACTTC,CASSLLGGSYEQYF
medium-sized,-,16,TRBJ1-6,TRBV7-9,TGTGCCAGCAGCTTAGGGCAGGGCTTCTATAATTCACCCCTCCACTTT,CASSLGQGFYNSPLHF